Sequencing of this TCR beta chain was carried out in a study of monozygotic twins with inflammatory bowel disease. Study-level findings and limits: With others, IBD patients shared fewer clonotypes than healthy twins did, especially with disease activity.

Turning to this clonotype: Its target is unknown.

Each sample's cDNA came from eight separate reactions. Template switching was used to attach UMIs, which incorporated a 6-nucleotide sample barcode. Reprocessing the 5' RACE reads, TCRdb reports a single entry for every CDR3 protein and omits DNA. The sample has roughly 140,000 distinct CDR3 sequences. This CDR3 has 15 residues. Germline loops: CDR1 DFQATT, CDR2 SNEGSKA (reference sequence). The V call is TRBV20-1, the J call TRBJ2-5; TCRdb proposes TRBD1, but this gene call is untestable without DNA. The source of this sequence is a human donor with ulcerative colitis or Crohn's disease, or a healthy co-twin of an affected twin (not recorded which). Source material: blood. Here the CDR3 reads CSAISGQGIRETQYF.